This entry concerns a single T cell receptor beta chain. The data were taken from a study of blood T cell repertoires in COVID-19. Authors' analysis steps: Reference gene primer amplification yielded estimated nucleated cell counts. Clones were read by immunoSEQ multiplex PCR, and TCRdb kept only the in-frame ones, dropping some. The V and J calls and clone size were taken over from that table, and D and trimming were inferred from the DNA. The sample includes 200,000 or so clones, 88% seen only once; the top ten take roughly 2.2%. Germline values: CDR1 MDHEN, CDR2 SYDVKM. This CDR3 has 14 amino acids. Trimming removed 2 bases at V and 1 base at J, with 8 bases between.

This sequence originates from a man aged 65-85 years with active or convalescent COVID-19. The sample was peripheral blood. The chain uses TRBV28 and TRBJ1-1, with unresolved D. CDR3 nucleotide sequence: TGTGCCAGCAGTTTAGTACACGAGAACACTGAAGCTTTCTTT. It yields the protein CASSLVHENTEAFF.